Presented here are 17 T cell receptor beta chains from one specimen sequenced in a study of blood T cell repertoires in COVID-19. TCRdb keeps only in-frame clones here, not all; method: immunoSEQ multiplex PCR. The sample holds about 80,000 clones, about 78% seen once. Source material: peripheral blood. The receptors were sampled from a human donor in a cohort sampled during active COVID-19.

The gene calls are TRBV18 and TRBJ1-1; D unclear. The V and J ends lost 4 bases and 6 bases respectively, with 6 bases between them. CDR1 KGHSH and CDR2 LQKENI come from the germline V gene. The CDR3 sequence is 11 residues long. Here the CDR3 reads CASSRGPEAFF. The CDR3 nucleotides are TGTGCCAGCTCACGAGGCCCTGAAGCTTTCTTT. Together with reference TRBV18 and TRBJ1-1, the CDR3 gives the full variable domain: NAGVMQNPRHLVRRRGQEARLRCSPMKGHSHVYWYRQLPEEGLKFMVYLQKENIIDESGMPKERFSAEFPKEGPSILRIQQVVRGDSAAYFCASSRGPEAFFGQGTRLTVV.

The rearrangement links TRBV11-2 to TRBJ1-2, with D hard to call. This CDR3 region has 15 residues. Per germline, CDR1 SGHAT and CDR2 FQNNGV. The germline V and J ends were trimmed by 0 bases and 6 bases, with 14 bases remaining between them. CDR3 protein: CASSLDNLAYDGYTF. The DNA for the CDR3 is TGTGCCAGCAGCTTAGATAACCTAGCTTACGATGGCTACACCTTC. The full variable domain, its missing parts supplied by reference TRBV11-2 and TRBJ1-2, is EAGVAQSPRYKIIEKRQSVAFWCNPISGHATLYWYQQILGQGPKLLIQFQNNGVVDDSQLPKDRFSAERLKGVDSTLKIQPAKLEDSAVYLCASSLDNLAYDGYTFGSGTRLTVV.

This clone was observed a handful of times. The chain couples TRBV6-2 or TRBV6-3 to TRBJ2-7, with a weak D call TRBD1 (5 bases). The V gene lost 2 bases and the J gene lost 3 bases, with 17 bases spanning the gap. Germline V gene sequence: CDR1 MNHEY, CDR2 SVGEGT. The CDR3 loop spans 16 amino acids. The CDR3 sequence: CASSYGSSWGGYEQYV. In nucleotides, the CDR3 is TGTGCCAGCAGTTACGGATCCAGTTGGGGCGGCTACGAGCAGTACGTC.

Regarding this clone: Other DNA sequences from this sample encode an identical CDR3 as well. This chain links TRBV7-2 with TRBJ2-3, with 7 bases matching TRBD2. J lost 1 base, V lost 5 bases, and 3 bases had no gene match. The CDR3 extends over 14 amino acids. The V gene's germline CDR1 is SGHTA and CDR2 FQGNSA. CDR3 DNA sequence: TGTGCCAGCAGCCTTACTAGCGGCACAGATACGCAGTATTTT. Amino acid sequence: CASSLTSGTDTQYF. Together with reference TRBV7-2 and TRBJ2-3, the CDR3 gives the full variable domain: GAGVSQSPSNKVTEKGKDVELRCDPISGHTALYWYRQSLGQGLEFLIYFQGNSAPDKSGLPSDRFSAERTGGSVSTLTIQRTQQEDSAVYLCASSLTSGTDTQYFGPGTRLTVL.

About this clone itself: The germline gene is not matched at one end of the junction; a read error may be the cause. The V and J genes are TRBV13 and TRBJ2-5; 7 bases are a match to TRBD1. The CDR3 consists of 15 residues. Germline CDR1 PRHDT, CDR2 FYEKMQ (reference sequence). The CDR3 coding sequence is TGTACCAGCAGCTTTGAAGGGACAGCACAAGAGACCCAGTACTTC. Protein sequence: CTSSFEGTAQETQYF.

V and J are TRBV6-6 and TRBJ1-3; tentative D call: TRBD1 (6 bases). The germline V and J ends were trimmed by 5 bases and 2 bases, with 19 bases remaining between them. CDR1 and CDR2 from the germline V gene are MNHNY and SVGAGI (reference sequence). The CDR3 contains 17 residues. The CDR3 here is CASSRMSPGTPGNTIYF. The CDR3 DNA follows: TGTGCCAGCAGTCGCATGAGTCCCGGGACACCTGGAAACACCATATATTTT.

The V call is TRBV27, the J call TRBJ1-2; 12 nucleotides align to TRBD1. CDR3 length: 17 residues. The junction had 14 bases not matched to a gene; V was cut back by 8 bases and J by 4 bases. Germline CDR1 MNHEY, CDR2 SMNVEV (reference sequence). The CDR3 nucleotides are TGTGCCAGCGGCCCCCCGGGACAGGGGGCGCCCGTCTATGGCTACACCTTC. As protein: CASGPPGQGAPVYGYTF.

The chain has TRBV9 and TRBJ2-3; D call uncertain. This CDR3 region has 14 residues. V lost 0 bases, J lost 4 bases, and 9 bases lay in between. Germline CDR1 is SGDLS and CDR2 is YYNGEE. The CDR3: CASSVGGYADTQYF. CDR3 nucleotides: TGTGCCAGCAGCGTAGGCGGTTACGCAGATACGCAGTATTTT.

The chain has TRBV29-1 and TRBJ2-2; 11 nucleotides align to TRBD2. In germline, CDR1 is SQVTM, CDR2 ANQGSEA. With V trimmed by 4 bases and J by 0 bases, 1 base remained unmatched. This CDR3 has 15 amino acids. The CDR3 here is CSVGGLAANTGELFF. As DNA, the CDR3 is TGCAGCGTTGGGGGACTAGCGGCGAACACCGGGGAGCTGTTTTTT.

This rearrangement joins TRBV4-3 to TRBJ2-1; TRBD2 agrees at 11 bases. The germline gives CDR1 LGHNA, CDR2 YSLEER. V dropped 2 bases and J dropped 6; count of bases not matched to a gene: 9. This CDR3 region has 17 residues. The CDR3: CASSQTPTSGDFNEQFF. CDR3 in DNA: TGCGCCAGCAGCCAAACCCCGACTAGCGGGGATTTCAATGAGCAGTTCTTC.

This sequence joins TRBV19 and TRBJ1-5, with a possible D match to TRBD1 (5 bases). Germline CDR1 reads LNHDA; CDR2 reads SQIVND (reference sequence). Between the trimmed V and J ends, which lost 5 bases and 1 base, there was a span of 18 bases. The CDR3 is 17 amino acids. The CDR3 DNA reads TGTGCCAGTAGTTCCAGGAGTGGGGCACGGAGCAATCAGCCCCAGCATTTT. Its translation is CASSSRSGARSNQPQHF.

The gene calls are TRBV28 and TRBJ2-7; 8 bases align to TRBD2. The J segment lost 3 bases and the V segment lost 4 bases, leaving 14 bases of the junction unmatched. The CDR3 sequence is 17 residues long. Germline-derived CDR1 and CDR2 are MDHEN and SYDVKM. The CDR3 spells CASSWTTGGREVYEQYF. The CDR3 nucleotides read TGTGCCAGCAGTTGGACCACAGGAGGGCGGGAGGTCTACGAGCAGTACTTC.

The rearrangement joins TRBV24-1 to TRBJ2-3; 7 bases are shared with TRBD2. Germline V gene lookup returns CDR1 KGHDR and CDR2 SFDVKD. Trimming at V came to 2 bases and at J to 4 bases, leaving 11 bases not matched to a gene. CDR3 length: 17 residues. The CDR3 here is CATSDYRELAEADTQYF. The CDR3 bases are TGTGCCACCAGTGATTACCGAGAGCTAGCGGAGGCAGATACGCAGTATTTT.

The chain links TRBV29-1 to TRBJ1-2; tentative D call: TRBD1 (6 bases). The germline V and J ends were trimmed by 7 bases and 0 bases, with 24 bases remaining between them. The CDR3 runs to 17 residues. CDR1 SQVTM and CDR2 ANQGSEA come from the germline V gene. Written as DNA, the CDR3 is TGCAGCGGGGGGCCCGATTTAAACAGGGAAACTAACTATGGCTACACCTTC. Translation gives CSGGPDLNRETNYGYTF.

The chain joins TRBV5-5 to TRBJ1-1; 10 bases line up with TRBD1. Germline V gives CDR1 SGHKS, CDR2 YYEKEE (reference sequence). Germline trimming cut 4 bases from V and 5 bases from J; bases unmatched to any gene: 11. The CDR3 is 16 residues long. Here the CDR3 reads CASSILLRDRGTEAFF. In nucleotides, the CDR3 is TGTGCCAGCAGCATACTACTCCGGGACAGGGGTACTGAAGCTTTCTTT.

This sequence joins TRBV11-2 and TRBJ1-1, with D possibly TRBD1 on 5 matching bases. Germline CDR1 is SGHAT and CDR2 is FQNNGV. The CDR3 extends over 15 amino acids. V was clipped by 7 bases and J by 1 base, with 16 bases between them. The chain's CDR3 is CASIVSDRENTEAFF. In nucleotides, the CDR3 is TGTGCCAGCATAGTTTCCGACAGAGAGAACACTGAAGCTTTCTTT.

In its sample, this clone was seen a few times. The rearrangement links TRBV7-9 to TRBJ1-3; D ambiguous. The V gene's germline CDR1 is SEHNR and CDR2 FQNEAQ (reference sequence). V was shortened by 2 bases and J by 0 bases, with 14 bases between the two germline ends. The CDR3 is 17 residues long. The CDR3 here is CASSLLGEVFSGNTIYF. The CDR3, as DNA: TGTGCCAGCAGCTTACTTGGAGAAGTCTTCTCTGGAAACACCATATATTTT.